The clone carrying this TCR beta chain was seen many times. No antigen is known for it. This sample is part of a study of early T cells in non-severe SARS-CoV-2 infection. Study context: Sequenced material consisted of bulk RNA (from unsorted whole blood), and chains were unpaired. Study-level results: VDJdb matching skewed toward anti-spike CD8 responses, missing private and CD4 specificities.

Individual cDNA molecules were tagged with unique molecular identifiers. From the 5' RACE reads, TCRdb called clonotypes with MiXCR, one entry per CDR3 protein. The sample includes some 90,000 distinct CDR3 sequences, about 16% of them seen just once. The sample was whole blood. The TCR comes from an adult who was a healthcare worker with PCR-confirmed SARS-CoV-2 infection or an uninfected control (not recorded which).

In DNA form, the CDR3 reads TGTGCCAGCAGCCGTCTAAAAGAGACCCAGTACTTC. Translated, it gives CASSRLKETQYF. This chain uses TRBV7-9 with TRBJ2-5, with no clear D. CDR3 size: 12 residues. Trimming removed 5 bases at V and 3 bases at J, with 7 bases between. Germline CDR1 and CDR2: SEHNR and FQNEAQ (reference sequence).